A selection of T cell receptor beta chains follows, all from one sample in a study of control samples from healthy donors and cancer patients. Method: immunoSEQ multiplex PCR; TCRdb's copy keeps in-frame clones and lacks some. The data hold 100,000 to 150,000 clones, with roughly 87% observed a single time. The sample comprised blood. The receptors stem from a man younger than 35 in good health. Both conserved end residues are part of each CDR3. The D gene is left open where the match is weak. Size is stated for part of the rows, as once, few or many counts, or as a class when the clone is expanded.

clone size	V gene	D gene	J gene	CDR3 protein	CDR3 DNA
few	TRBV11-2	TRBD2	TRBJ2-1	CASSLVLASGRIHNEQFF	TGTGCCAGCAGCTTAGTTTTGGCTAGCGGGAGGATCCACAATGAGCAGTTCTTC
.	TRBV7-2	TRBD2	TRBJ2-5	CASSLQVGLAGGQETQYF	TGTGCCAGCAGCCTCCAAGTCGGGCTAGCGGGAGGCCAAGAGACCCAGTACTTC
.	TRBV21-1	.	TRBJ2-2	CASSNQTGAVQPKTGELFF	TGTGCCAGCAGCAACCAAACAGGGGCCGTCCAACCCAAGACCGGGGAGCTGTTTTTT
.	TRBV3-1/TRBV3-2	.	TRBJ1-1	CASSQRQTNTEAFF	TGTGCCAGCAGCCAACGGCAGACGAACACTGAAGCTTTCTTT
many	TRBV6-4	TRBD2	TRBJ2-2	CASRTGSGSTGELFF	TGTGCCAGCAGAACCGGTAGCGGGAGCACCGGGGAGCTGTTTTTT
few	TRBV19	.	TRBJ2-1	CASSSGRIDEQFF	TGTGCCAGTTCCAGTGGGAGGATCGATGAGCAGTTCTTC
.	TRBV6-5	.	TRBJ1-5	CASRVTGIGNQPQHF	TGTGCCAGCAGGGTGACAGGAATAGGGAATCAGCCCCAGCATTTT
.	TRBV9	.	TRBJ1-3	CASSQTGLGGNTIYF	TGTGCCAGCAGCCAAACAGGGTTGGGTGGAAACACCATATATTTT
.	TRBV3-1/TRBV3-2	.	TRBJ1-4	CASSPWQGLEKLFF	TGTGCCAGCAGCCCGTGGCAGGGGTTAGAAAAACTGTTTTTT
few	TRBV23-1	TRBD1	TRBJ2-5	CASSNRTGQETQYF	TGCGCCAGCAGTAACCGGACAGGGCAGGAGACCCAGTACTTC
.	TRBV25-1	.	TRBJ2-1	CASTKGAGGPYNEQFF	TGTGCCAGCACGAAGGGGGCGGGAGGCCCCTACAATGAGCAGTTCTTC
few	TRBV25-1	.	TRBJ2-5	CASSLKGAGPQETQYF	TGTGCCAGCAGTCTAAAAGGGGCAGGGCCCCAAGAGACCCAGTACTTC
few	TRBV18	TRBD1	TRBJ1-2	CASSPVGTGDGYTF	TGTGCCAGCTCACCAGTTGGAACAGGGGATGGCTACACCTTC
.	TRBV2	.	TRBJ2-6	CASSEALGTGANVLTF	TGTGCCAGCAGTGAAGCGCTAGGGACCGGGGCCAACGTCCTGACTTTC
.	TRBV20-1	.	TRBJ2-7	CSASQPALYEQYF	TGCAGTGCTAGTCAACCTGCGCTCTACGAGCAGTACTTC
.	TRBV6-2/TRBV6-3	.	TRBJ1-1	CASSYPLGRFDTEAFF	TGTGCCAGCAGTTACCCGCTGGGGCGTTTTGACACTGAAGCTTTCTTT
.	TRBV6-1	.	TRBJ1-4	CASSEGLEKLFF	TGTGCCAGCAGTGAGGGGCTTGAAAAACTGTTTTTT
.	TRBV11-1	.	TRBJ2-7	CASSLARGRGFYGEQYF	TGTGCCAGCAGCTTAGCGCGTGGCAGGGGATTTTATGGCGAGCAGTACTTC
once	TRBV5-1	.	TRBJ2-1	CASSLQGSYNEQFF	TGCGCCAGCAGCTTACAGGGTTCCTACAATGAGCAGTTCTTC
once	TRBV30	TRBD1	TRBJ1-4	CAWERGQGNEKLFF	TGTGCCTGGGAGAGGGGGCAGGGTAATGAAAAACTGTTTTTT
.	TRBV11-2	TRBD2	TRBJ2-2	CASSRPGLAGPNTGELFF	TGTGCCAGCAGCCGTCCGGGACTAGCGGGGCCGAACACCGGGGAGCTGTTTTTT
once	TRBV28	.	TRBJ2-3	CASSDSSKDTQYF	TGTGCCAGCAGCGACAGTTCTAAAGATACGCAGTATTTT
.	TRBV4-1	.	TRBJ1-1	CASSQDFTGTYEAFF	TGCGCCAGCAGCCAAGATTTTACAGGGACGTATGAAGCTTTCTTT
.	TRBV2	.	TRBJ1-1	CASSGVSQWDTEAFF	TGTGCCAGCAGTGGGGTCAGTCAGTGGGACACTGAAGCTTTCTTT
.	TRBV27	TRBD1	TRBJ1-4	CASSLIRGNNEKLFF	TGTGCCAGCAGTTTAATCAGGGGGAATAATGAAAAACTGTTTTTT
.	TRBV18	.	TRBJ2-7	CASSPPIGEQYF	TGTGCCAGCTCACCACCAATTGGCGAGCAGTACTTC
.	TRBV27	.	TRBJ1-6	CASRGGEDNSPLHF	TGTGCCAGCAGGGGCGGCGAAGATAATTCACCCCTCCACTTT
many	TRBV27	.	TRBJ1-5	CASSRDRINQPQHF	TGTGCCAGTAGTCGGGACCGAATAAATCAGCCCCAGCATTTT
.	TRBV7-2	.	TRBJ1-5	CASSPVRNGNQPQHF	TGTGCCAGCAGCCCCGTCCGGAACGGCAATCAGCCCCAGCATTTT
.	TRBV6-1	TRBD2	TRBJ2-2	CASSGEAGGPNQELFF	TGTGCCAGCAGTGGAGAGGCGGGGGGGCCTAACCAGGAGCTGTTTTTT
.	TRBV24-1	TRBD1	TRBJ2-5	CATSDSRTGWVQETQYF	TGTGCCACCAGTGATTCCAGGACAGGTTGGGTCCAAGAGACCCAGTACTTC
.	TRBV4-3	.	TRBJ2-7	CASSQDLARGTTYEQYF	TGCGCCAGCAGCCAAGATCTAGCCCGGGGTACGACCTACGAGCAGTACTTC
.	TRBV5-1	.	TRBJ2-7	CASSLDNGEQYF	TGCGCCAGCAGCTTGGATAACGGTGAGCAGTACTTC
.	TRBV18	.	TRBJ1-1	CASSPSGPSWTEAFF	TGTGCCAGCTCACCATCGGGGCCAAGCTGGACTGAAGCTTTCTTT
.	TRBV19	TRBD2	TRBJ2-7	CASSRTSGNGYEQYF	TGTGCCAGTAGTAGGACTAGCGGGAACGGCTACGAGCAGTACTTC
.	TRBV2	.	TRBJ2-1	CASSEGASYNEQFF	TGTGCCAGCAGTGAGGGAGCCTCCTACAATGAGCAGTTCTTC
.	TRBV27	.	TRBJ1-5	CASSLIGRVGRPQHF	TGTGCCAGCAGTTTAATCGGCAGGGTAGGACGGCCCCAGCATTTT
.	TRBV27	TRBD2	TRBJ2-5	CASSLRGGGETQYF	TGTGCCAGCAGTTTGCGGGGGGGCGGGGAGACCCAGTACTTC
.	TRBV6-5	.	TRBJ1-4	CASRGDATNEKLFF	TGTGCCAGCAGGGGGGATGCAACTAATGAAAAACTGTTTTTT
.	TRBV4-3	.	TRBJ2-2	CASSHSDREVGELFF	TGCGCCAGCAGCCACTCCGACAGGGAGGTCGGGGAGCTGTTTTTT
.	TRBV30	.	TRBJ2-1	CAWTLGNRGGNEQFF	TGTGCCTGGACCCTAGGGAACAGGGGAGGGAATGAGCAGTTCTTC
.	TRBV19	.	TRBJ1-5	CASSTTGLGNQPQHF	TGTGCCAGTAGTACGACGGGGTTAGGCAATCAGCCCCAGCATTTT
.	TRBV6-2/TRBV6-3	TRBD2	TRBJ2-1	CASSSELAGVRYNEQFF	TGTGCCAGCAGTTCCGAACTAGCGGGAGTAAGATACAATGAGCAGTTCTTC
few	TRBV10-2	.	TRBJ1-5	CASRQGGNQPQHF	TGCGCCAGCAGACAGGGAGGCAATCAGCCCCAGCATTTT
.	TRBV14	.	TRBJ1-2	CASSLGTSGYTF	TGTGCCAGCAGCCTCGGGACTTCTGGCTACACCTTC
.	TRBV28	TRBD1	TRBJ1-5	CAINTRDRGRSNQPQHF	TGTGCCATAAACACCCGGGACAGGGGGCGAAGCAATCAGCCCCAGCATTTT
.	TRBV29-1	.	TRBJ1-1	CSVGYTEGTEAFF	TGCAGCGTTGGCTATACAGAAGGCACTGAAGCTTTCTTT
.	TRBV30	.	TRBJ2-7	CAWSSGGTYEQYF	TGTGCCTGGAGTAGTGGCGGCACCTACGAGCAGTACTTC
.	TRBV28	.	TRBJ1-2	CASSFGLQGYTF	TGTGCCAGCAGTTTCGGCCTCCAAGGCTACACCTTC
.	TRBV6-2/TRBV6-3	.	TRBJ1-1	CASSYSTQDPNTEAFF	TGTGCCAGCAGTTACTCGACCCAGGACCCAAACACTGAAGCTTTCTTT
.	TRBV9	.	TRBJ2-3	CASSVGSGYTDTQYF	TGTGCCAGCAGCGTAGGAAGCGGCTACACAGATACGCAGTATTTT
.	TRBV4-3	TRBD1	TRBJ1-5	CASSQDGTGVSNQPQHF	TGCGCCAGCAGCCAAGATGGGACAGGGGTGAGCAATCAGCCCCAGCATTTT
.	TRBV10-3	TRBD1	TRBJ1-5	CAISEGRGGNQPQHF	TGTGCCATCAGTGAAGGCAGGGGGGGCAATCAGCCCCAGCATTTT
.	TRBV10-3	TRBD1	TRBJ2-3	CAITETGGRTDTQYF	TGTGCCATCACCGAGACAGGGGGCAGGACAGATACGCAGTATTTT
.	TRBV4-1	.	TRBJ1-5	CASSQEVQGGNQPQHF	TGCGCCAGCAGCCAAGAGGTACAGGGAGGCAATCAGCCCCAGCATTTT